The clone carrying this T cell receptor beta chain was seen many times. Patients having uncontrolled infection, another autoimmune disease, pregnancy or lactation were not included. The ends lost 5 bases at V and 1 base at J; junction bases unmatched: 5. Germline CDR1 reads SGHAT; CDR2 reads FQNNGV. This CDR3 has 15 amino acids. These data are taken from a study of T cells in Graves' hyperthyroidism and ophthalmopathy. Authors of the study amplified TCR beta CDR3 regions from RNA transcripts. The TCR CDR3 was amplified in a first-round RT-PCR using the HTBI primer set. TCRdb fed the multiplex PCR reads into MiXCR, producing one record per CDR3 protein. The sample records 530,000 or so distinct CDR3 sequences, about a sixth being singletons.

V usage is TRBV11-2 and J usage is TRBJ1-1; 9 nucleotides agree with TRBD1. This clonotype was obtained from a woman aged 18-35 years with Graves' ophthalmopathy. The source material was blood. CDR3 bases: TGTGCCAGCAGCACACAGGGGGCGAGGAACACTGAAGCTTTCTTT. The encoded protein is CASSTQGARNTEAFF.